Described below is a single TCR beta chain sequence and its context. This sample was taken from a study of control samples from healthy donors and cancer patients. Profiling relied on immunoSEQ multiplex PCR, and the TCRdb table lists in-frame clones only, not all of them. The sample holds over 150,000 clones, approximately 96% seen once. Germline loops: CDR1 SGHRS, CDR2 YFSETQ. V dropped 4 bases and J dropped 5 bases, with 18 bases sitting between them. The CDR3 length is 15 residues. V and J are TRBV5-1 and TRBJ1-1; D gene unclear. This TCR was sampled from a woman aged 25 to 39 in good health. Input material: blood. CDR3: CASSLGGFGVTEAFF. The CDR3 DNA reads TGCGCCAGCAGCCTCGGCGGGTTTGGGGTGACTGAAGCTTTCTTT.